This TCR beta chain emerged from a study of cytomegalovirus exposure and HLA in healthy donors. On the study more broadly: Later analysis reported that the 120 or so validation repertoires shared the platform of the 500 to 750 first-cohort repertoires. General study points: The finding came from a later analysis; first-cohort TCR clusters tended to co-occur in the 90 to 150 validation repertoires. The classifier, whose performance was assessed in both the original and validation cohorts, reportedly diagnosed cytomegalovirus status with high specificity and sensitivity.

Sequenced by immunoSEQ multiplex PCR; TCRdb stores in-frame clones only, minus some. The table lists a few hundred thousand clones, roughly 90% of them singletons. Looked up from germline, CDR1 is SQVTM and CDR2 is ANQGSEA. The CDR3 loop spans 13 amino acids. Between the trimmed V and J ends, which lost 7 bases and 2 bases, there was a span of 15 bases. As concerns this clone: The antigen is not known.

Sequenced sample: PBMCs. V and J are TRBV29-1 and TRBJ2-7; possibly TRBD1 for D (6 bases). This receptor was identified in a man aged 18 to 29 in good health and CMV-seropositive. The CDR3 sequence is CSAAGDFAYEQYF. Written as DNA, the CDR3 is TGCAGCGCGGCAGGGGATTTCGCCTACGAGCAGTACTTC.